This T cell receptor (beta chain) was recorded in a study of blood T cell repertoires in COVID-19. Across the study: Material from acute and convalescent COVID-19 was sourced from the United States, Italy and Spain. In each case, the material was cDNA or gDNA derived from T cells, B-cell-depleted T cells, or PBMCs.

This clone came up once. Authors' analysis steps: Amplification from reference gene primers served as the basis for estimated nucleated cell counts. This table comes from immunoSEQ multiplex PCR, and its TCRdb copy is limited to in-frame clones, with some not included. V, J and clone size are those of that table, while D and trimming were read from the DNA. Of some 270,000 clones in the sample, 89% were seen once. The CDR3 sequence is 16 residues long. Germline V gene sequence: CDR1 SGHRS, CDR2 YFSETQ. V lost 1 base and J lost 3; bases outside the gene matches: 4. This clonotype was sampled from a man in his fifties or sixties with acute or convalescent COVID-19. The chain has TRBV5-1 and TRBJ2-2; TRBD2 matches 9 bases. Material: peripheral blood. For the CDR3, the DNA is TGCGCCAGCAGCTTGAGGCTAGCGGGGCACACCGGGGAGCTGTTTTTT. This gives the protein CASSLRLAGHTGELFF.